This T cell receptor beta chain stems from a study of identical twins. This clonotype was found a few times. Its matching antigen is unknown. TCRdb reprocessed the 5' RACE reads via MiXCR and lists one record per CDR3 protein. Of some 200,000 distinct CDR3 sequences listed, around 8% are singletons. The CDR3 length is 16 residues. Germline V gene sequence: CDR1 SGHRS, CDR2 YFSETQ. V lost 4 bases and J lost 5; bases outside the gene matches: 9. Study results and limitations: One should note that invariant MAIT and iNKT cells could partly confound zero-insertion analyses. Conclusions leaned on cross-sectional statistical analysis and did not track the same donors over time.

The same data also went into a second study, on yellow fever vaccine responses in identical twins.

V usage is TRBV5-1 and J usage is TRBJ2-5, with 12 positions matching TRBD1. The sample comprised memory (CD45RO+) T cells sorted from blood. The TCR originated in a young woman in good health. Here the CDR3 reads CASSPGKGQGAETQYF. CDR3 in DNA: TGCGCCAGCAGCCCTGGGAAGGGACAGGGGGCGGAGACCCAGTACTTC.